Following are 32 T cell receptor beta chains from one sample sequenced in a study of cytomegalovirus exposure and HLA in healthy donors. In the PCR, 60 Vbeta and 13 Jbeta primers were used. Libraries were prepared by immunoSEQ multiplex PCR; TCRdb keeps only in-frame clonotypes and omits some of them. The sample lists roughly 140,000 clones, approximately 71% seen once, with 4.5% to 5% in the top ten. Sequencing was done on a sample of PBMCs. These receptors were obtained from a woman aged 50 to 60 in good health and CMV-seronegative.

This clone was seen a handful of times. The chain carries TRBV5-1 and TRBJ1-1; TRBD1 matches at 7 bases. The germline V gene has CDR1 SGHRS and CDR2 YFSETQ. V trimming: 0 bases; J trimming: 4 bases; junction bases outside the gene matches: 6. This CDR3 comprises 15 residues. CDR3 loop: CASSLVQGIATEAFF. CDR3 nucleotides: TGCGCCAGCAGCTTGGTACAGGGGATAGCCACTGAAGCTTTCTTT.

The CDR3 sequence is CASSPTGGLDTIYF. CDR3 DNA: TGTGCCAGCTCACCGACAGGGGGCCTTGACACCATATATTTT. J is TRBJ1-3 and V is TRBV18, with 10 positions matching TRBD1. Germline CDR1 reads KGHSH; CDR2 reads LQKENI. V lost 3 bases and J lost 8; bases outside the gene matches: 4. The length of the CDR3 is 14 residues.

The V and J genes are TRBV13 and TRBJ2-6; 8 bases match TRBD1. J lost 1 base, V lost 1 base, and 6 bases had no gene match. Germline loops: CDR1 PRHDT, CDR2 FYEKMQ (reference sequence). The CDR3 totals 18 residues. CDR3 sequence reads: CASSLESGGVSGANVLTF. The CDR3 DNA follows: TGTGCCAGCAGCTTAGAGTCAGGGGGCGTTTCTGGGGCCAACGTCCTGACTTTC. Looking up the rest from reference TRBV13 and TRBJ2-6 gives the full variable domain: AAGVIQSPRHLIKEKRETATLKCYPIPRHDTVYWYQQGPGQDPQFLISFYEKMQSDKGSIPDRFSAQQFSDYHSELNMSSLELGDSALYFCASSLESGGVSGANVLTFGAGSRLTVL.

The V and J genes are TRBV11-2 and TRBJ2-7; 9 bases fit TRBD1. V lost 1 base, J lost 4 bases, and 5 bases stayed unmatched. This CDR3 spans 15 amino acids. The germline CDR1 and CDR2 sequences are SGHAT and FQNNGV. The CDR3 sequence is CASSLGGTGIYEQYF. The CDR3 DNA reads TGTGCCAGCAGCTTAGGGGGGACAGGGATTTACGAGCAGTACTTC.

There are a few counts of this clone. The V and J genes are TRBV4-2 and TRBJ1-2; 8 nucleotides match TRBD1. Per the germline V gene, CDR1 is LGHNA and CDR2 is YNFKEQ. CDR3 length: 15 residues. Germline trimming cut 4 bases from V and 6 bases from J; bases unmatched to any gene: 10. In nucleotides, the CDR3 is TGTGCCAGCAGCCCGCCAGAGGACAGGGTAGATGGCTACACCTTC. Translation: CASSPPEDRVDGYTF.

In its sample, this clone was seen a few times. This chain links TRBV6-1 with TRBJ1-5; 7 nucleotides align to TRBD1. CDR1 is MNHNS and CDR2 is SASEGT in the germline V gene. Trimming took 5 bases from V and 5 from J; bases not matched to a gene: 9. The CDR3 extends over 15 amino acids. The DNA for the CDR3 is TGTGCCAGCAGTTTAACAGGGGACCCCCATCAGCCCCAGCATTTT. Encoded protein: CASSLTGDPHQPQHF.

The gene calls are TRBV18 and TRBJ2-7; a possible D gene is TRBD2 (5 bases). The CDR3 is made up of 14 amino acids. Trimming took 7 bases from V and 0 from J, leaving 13 bases between them. Per the germline V gene, CDR1 is KGHSH and CDR2 is LQKENI. CDR3 sequence (DNA): TGTGCCAGCTTAAGTTTGGGGAGCTCCTACGAGCAGTACTTC. This encodes CASLSLGSSYEQYF.

V is TRBV7-9 and J is TRBJ2-4; tentative D call: TRBD1 (5 bases). This CDR3 is 14 amino acids long. Trimming shortened V by 6 bases and J by 2 bases, and 11 bases separated the two germline ends. The V gene's germline CDR1 is SEHNR and CDR2 FQNEAQ (reference sequence). The CDR3 reads CASSAGNTKNIQYF. The DNA for the CDR3 is TGTGCCAGCAGTGCAGGGAATACCAAAAACATTCAGTACTTC.

The V and J genes are TRBV5-1 and TRBJ2-3, with a possible D match to TRBD1 (5 bases). The CDR3 is 15 amino acids. CDR1 is SGHRS and CDR2 is YFSETQ in the germline V gene. The V gene lost 7 bases and the J gene lost 2 bases, with 17 bases spanning the gap. CDR3 amino acids: CASVRTPGSTDTQYF. CDR3 bases: TGCGCCAGCGTTAGGACACCGGGTTCCACAGATACGCAGTATTTT.

The chain links TRBV6-1 to TRBJ2-7; D perhaps matches TRBD2 (6 bases). This CDR3 contains 13 residues. Germline CDR1 and CDR2: MNHNS and SASEGT. Trimming took 7 bases from V and 7 from J, leaving 17 bases between them. CDR3 region: CASNDREGREQYF. CDR3 nucleotide sequence: TGTGCCAGCAATGATAGGGAAGGGAGGGAGCAGTACTTC.

The V gene is TRBV6-1, the J gene TRBJ2-7; D is perhaps TRBD1 (5 bases). V was shortened by 2 bases and J by 6 bases, with 5 bases between the two germline ends. The CDR3 contains 11 residues. From germline, CDR1 is MNHNS and CDR2 SASEGT. The CDR3 loop is CASSEQGEQYF. Written as DNA, the CDR3 is TGTGCCAGCAGTGAACAGGGCGAGCAGTACTTC.

A word on this clone: The same CDR3 also results from other DNA sequences found in this sample. The chain links TRBV5-1 to TRBJ2-7; D not resolved. Germline values: CDR1 SGHRS, CDR2 YFSETQ. Deletions cut 0 bases from V and 1 base from J, with 5 bases between. This CDR3 has 13 amino acids. CDR3 residues: CASSLGQSYEQYF. For the CDR3, the DNA is TGCGCCAGCAGCTTGGGACAATCCTACGAGCAGTACTTC.

This clone was counted a few times. Germline is not matched at one junction end, which may reflect a read error. V usage is TRBV7-7 and J usage is TRBJ2-2; TRBD2 agrees at 8 bases. The CDR3 totals 18 residues. Germline loops: CDR1 SSHAT, CDR2 FNYEAQ (reference sequence). The CDR3 sequence is CASSLGPGGAITSGELFF. For the CDR3, the DNA is TGTGCTAGCAGCTTAGGGCCCGGGGGGGCGATCACTTCCGGGGAGCTGTTTTTT.

The sample holds one count of this clone. This chain joins TRBV10-3 and TRBJ2-1; 8 bases map to TRBD1. V lost 6 bases and J lost 1; bases outside the gene matches: 2. The CDR3 totals 14 residues. CDR1 is ENHRY and CDR2 is SYGVKD in the germline V gene. The CDR3 DNA sequence: TGTGCCATCAGGGACAGGGTTTCCTACAATGAGCAGTTCTTC. This translates into CAIRDRVSYNEQFF.

This rearrangement joins TRBV5-6 to TRBJ2-5; D not certain. V lost 0 bases to trimming and J lost 0 bases, with 6 bases between them. CDR1 and CDR2 (germline): SGHDT, YYEEEE. This CDR3 spans 14 amino acids. CDR3: CASSLATNQETQYF. The CDR3 DNA sequence: TGTGCCAGCAGCTTGGCGACAAACCAAGAGACCCAGTACTTC.

The chain combines TRBV4-1 with TRBJ1-1; 7 bases agree with TRBD1. This CDR3 has 14 residues. The germline CDR1 and CDR2 sequences are MGHRA and YSYEKL. With V trimmed by 4 bases and J by 4 bases, 6 bases remained unmatched. This CDR3 is CASSPQQGTTEAFF. The CDR3 DNA sequence: TGCGCCAGCAGCCCGCAACAGGGGACCACTGAAGCTTTCTTT.

The chain employs TRBV19 and TRBJ1-4; the D is unclear. Germline CDR1 reads LNHDA; CDR2 reads SQIVND (reference sequence). This CDR3 is built from 14 residues. The V end lost 4 bases, the J end lost 8 bases, and 14 bases lay between the germline ends. The CDR3 DNA follows: TGTGCCAGTAGTAGTCGAGATTGGGAGGAAAAACTGTTTTTT. Protein product: CASSSRDWEEKLFF. Full variable domain (missing parts from reference TRBV19 and TRBJ1-4): DGGITQSPKYLFRKEGQNVTLSCEQNLNHDAMYWYRQDPGQGLRLIYYSQIVNDFQKGDIAEGYSVSREKKESFPLTVTSAQKNPTAFYLCASSSRDWEEKLFFGSGTQLSVL.

V usage is TRBV7-2 and J usage is TRBJ1-5, with no clear D. Germline values: CDR1 SGHTA, CDR2 FQGNSA. V lost 1 base to trimming and J lost 3 bases, with 10 bases between them. The CDR3 contains 15 residues. The CDR3 DNA sequence: TGTGCCAGCAGCTTAGAGGCAGGATACAATCAGCCCCAGCATTTT. Protein: CASSLEAGYNQPQHF.

The rearrangement links TRBV4-1 to TRBJ1-2, with D perhaps matching TRBD1 (5 bases). CDR3 size: 19 residues. V gave up 0 bases and J gave up 0 bases, with 20 bases separating them. CDR1 and CDR2 (germline): MGHRA, YSYEKL. CDR3 protein: CASSQDLFGLGGTNYGYTF. The CDR3 DNA reads as TGCGCCAGCAGCCAAGATCTATTTGGGTTGGGGGGAACTAACTATGGCTACACCTTC.

This clone came up once. The J gene is TRBJ1-4, the V gene TRBV15; D perhaps matches TRBD1 (5 bases). Germline V CDR1 and CDR2: LNHNV, YYDKDF (reference sequence). Deletions cut 0 bases from V and 5 bases from J, with 10 bases between. This CDR3 has 15 residues. For the CDR3, the DNA is TGTGCCACCAGCAGAGATACCGGGGGGAATGAAAAACTGTTTTTT. It codes for CATSRDTGGNEKLFF.

The gene calls are TRBV23-1 and TRBJ1-2; D not certain. TRBV23-1 is an ORF for which the function is uncertain. V was clipped by 7 bases and J by 7 bases, with 10 bases between them. The CDR3 sequence is 11 residues long. In DNA form, the CDR3 reads TGCGCCAGCAAAAACGGGGTTGGCTACACCTTC. This encodes CASKNGVGYTF.

As regards this clone: At one end the junction does not follow the germline gene, possibly because of a read error. Within the sample, other DNA sequences also encode this same CDR3. This chain's CDR3 is CASSPAGTAGNTIYF. The CDR3 DNA sequence: TGTGCCAGCAGTCCCGCCGGGACAGCTGGGAACACCATATATTTT. This sequence joins TRBV27 and TRBJ1-3; 7 bases fit TRBD1. The CDR3 has 15 amino acids. Germline V gene data show CDR1 as MNHEY and CDR2 as SMNVEV (reference sequence).

The chain links TRBV4-2 to TRBJ2-2, with D possibly matching TRBD1 (7 bases). Germline loops: CDR1 LGHNA, CDR2 YNFKEQ. This CDR3 has 17 amino acids. V lost 1 base and J lost 4, with 16 bases in between. The CDR3 bases are TGTGCCAGCAGCCAAGCTTCAGGGGGGTTGAGCACCGGGGAGCTGTTTTTT. Its translation: CASSQASGGLSTGELFF.

J is TRBJ1-1 and V is TRBV30; D is ambiguous. V was clipped by 0 bases and J by 1 base, with 9 bases between them. Germline V lookup: CDR1 GTSNPN, CDR2 SVGIG (reference sequence). The CDR3 spans 14 residues. The CDR3, as DNA: TGTGCCTGGAGTGTAGCGGGTGGGAACACTGAAGCTTTCTTT. Protein: CAWSVAGGNTEAFF.

The J gene is TRBJ1-2, the V gene TRBV4-2, with TRBD1 as a possible D gene (6 bases). Germline CDR1 and CDR2: LGHNA and YNFKEQ. This CDR3 region has 15 residues. Trimming took off 3 bases at V and 4 bases at J, with 15 bases between the two ends. CDR3 DNA sequence: TGTGCCAGCAGCCAGGTTATGGACAGTGCCTATGGCTACACCTTC. Translating it yields CASSQVMDSAYGYTF.

The chain is built from TRBV12-5 and TRBJ2-7, with TRBD2 as a possible D gene (6 bases). Looked up from germline, CDR1 is LGHNT and CDR2 is FRNRAP. V shed 8 bases and J shed 3 bases, with 17 bases lying between them. The CDR3 runs to 14 residues. Here the CDR3 reads CASSFSQGGYEQYF. CDR3 coding DNA: TGTGCTAGTTCTTTCAGTCAGGGAGGCTACGAGCAGTACTTC.

This chain joins TRBV27 and TRBJ1-5; maybe TRBD1 (5 bases). V dropped 2 bases and J dropped 1 base, with 12 bases sitting between them. The germline V gene has CDR1 MNHEY and CDR2 SMNVEV (reference sequence). This CDR3 comprises 16 residues. DNA of the CDR3: TGTGCCAGCAGTTTACAGGGCGACTCAAGCAATCAGCCCCAGCATTTT. Translation: CASSLQGDSSNQPQHF.

The chain links TRBV12-2 to TRBJ2-5; TRBD2, the table's D call, was not compared with the DNA. TRBV12-2 is tagged as a pseudogene. The CDR3 loop spans 11 amino acids. The CDR3 sequence: CASRFRATQYF. The CDR3 coding sequence is TGTGCAAGTCGCTTTCGCGCTACCCAGTACTTC.

The chain recombines TRBV7-3 with TRBJ1-2; 7 nucleotides agree with TRBD1. CDR1 is SGHTA, CDR2 FQGTGA, per germline. The V segment lost 5 bases and the J segment 7 bases; nucleotides outside the gene matches: 7. The CDR3 is 13 residues long. CDR3 protein: CASSVNRGGGYTF. CDR3 nucleotides: TGTGCCAGCAGCGTAAACAGGGGCGGTGGCTACACCTTC.

This clone occurred a few times. This chain uses TRBV19 with TRBJ2-7; 8 nucleotides match TRBD1. V trimming: 5 bases; J trimming: 3 bases; junction bases outside the gene matches: 9. CDR3 length: 15 residues. CDR1 is LNHDA, CDR2 SQIVND, per germline (reference sequence). The CDR3 here is CASSLATGEGYEQYF. CDR3 in DNA: TGTGCCAGTAGTTTAGCGACAGGGGAAGGCTACGAGCAGTACTTC.

The V gene is TRBV27, the J gene TRBJ2-2; D is possibly TRBD1 (6 bases). The CDR3 is 15 residues long. Germline CDR1 reads MNHEY; CDR2 reads SMNVEV (reference sequence). V lost 6 bases, J lost 1 base, and 12 bases lay in between. CDR3 DNA: TGTGCCAGCAGCCAAACAGGGCGGAACACCGGGGAGCTGTTTTTT. The encoded protein is CASSQTGRNTGELFF.

The chain is built from TRBV6-1 and TRBJ2-1, with TRBD1 matching over 7 bases. V lost 1 base to trimming and J lost 3 bases; unmatched junction nucleotides: 3. CDR3 size: 15 residues. Germline CDR1 and CDR2: MNHNS and SASEGT. The DNA of the CDR3 is TGTGCCAGCAGTGAAGAAGGACAGGACTACAATGAGCAGTTCTTC. Protein: CASSEEGQDYNEQFF.